Listed here is a single TCR beta chain. Participants were aged about 18 to 90 years from around 24 US areas. Exposed volunteers were people who met a COVID-19 case within 2 weeks before study entry. This sample is part of a study of blood T cell repertoires in COVID-19. Study in general: T cells, B-cell-depleted T cells, or PBMCs supplied cDNA or gDNA.

With 7 bases clipped from V and 6 bases from J, the junction kept 5 bases outside the gene matches. The germline V gene encodes CDR1 SQVTM and CDR2 ANQGSEA. CDR3 length: 13 amino acids. Per the original methods: Quantification of nucleated cells was approximated via reference gene primer amplification. Only in-frame clones appear in the TCRdb table, and some are missing; sequencing was by immunoSEQ multiplex PCR. The V and J calls and the clone size are those of that table, but D and trimming were determined from the DNA. The sample yields fewer than 350,000 clones, approximately 90% seen once. Sequencing input: PBMCs or T cells enriched from blood (not recorded which). The sequence was collected from a man aged 35 to 55 who had been exposed to COVID-19. This chain connects TRBV29-1 to TRBJ2-1; 11 bases are shared with TRBD1. The CDR3 coding sequence is TGCAGCGCCGGACAGGGGGCGCGCAATGAGCAGTTCTTC. Encoded protein: CSAGQGARNEQFF.